Following are 9 T cell receptor beta chains from one sample sequenced in a study of blood T cell repertoires in COVID-19. Generated by immunoSEQ multiplex PCR, the TCRdb table keeps only in-frame clones and is missing some. The sample shows about 190,000 clones, 85% to 90% of them seen only once. Sequenced input: peripheral blood. The receptors were gathered from a man aged 35-49 years with active or convalescent COVID-19.

In DNA form, the CDR3 reads TGTGCCAGCAAACAGGGAAAAAACATTCAGTACTTC. It yields the protein CASKQGKNIQYF. V and J are TRBV6-5 and TRBJ2-4, with TRBD1 as a possible D gene (6 bases). The CDR3 is 12 amino acids. Per the germline V gene, CDR1 is MNHEY and CDR2 is SVGAGI. V lost 7 bases to trimming and J lost 4 bases, with 8 bases between them.

The chain uses TRBV18 and TRBJ2-5, with 11 bases fitting TRBD2. CDR1 and CDR2 from the germline V gene are KGHSH and LQKENI. CDR3 length: 16 amino acids. The J segment lost 6 bases and the V segment lost 1 base, leaving 7 bases of the junction unmatched. CDR3 amino acids: CASSPRASGGLKTQYF. In nucleotides, the CDR3 is TGTGCCAGCTCACCACGGGCTAGCGGGGGGCTGAAGACCCAGTACTTC.

The chain uses TRBV28 and TRBJ2-2; D ambiguous. This CDR3 is built from 14 residues. The V gene's germline CDR1 is MDHEN and CDR2 SYDVKM. V lost 5 bases to trimming and J lost 7 bases, with 14 bases between them. In DNA form, the CDR3 reads TGTGCCAGCAGTCCCCGGGTCCTAAACGGGGAGCTGTTTTTT. It is translated as CASSPRVLNGELFF. The full variable domain, with the rest looked up from reference TRBV28 and TRBJ2-2, is DVKVTQSSRYLVKRTGEKVFLECVQDMDHENMFWYRQDPGLGLRLIYFSYDVKMKEKGDIPEGYSVSREKKERFSLILESASTNQTSMYLCASSPRVLNGELFFGEGSRLTVL.

The chain combines TRBV6-1 with TRBJ1-2; D gene ambiguous. This CDR3 comprises 14 residues. The germline CDR1 and CDR2 sequences are MNHNS and SASEGT. V was shortened by 1 base and J by 4 bases, with 10 bases between the two germline ends. The DNA of the CDR3 is TGTGCCAGCAGTGAAGTGGCGGAGACCTATGGCTACACCTTC. It codes for CASSEVAETYGYTF.

The chain employs TRBV27 and TRBJ2-5; D is perhaps TRBD2 (7 bases). V shed 0 bases and J shed 5 bases, with 13 bases lying between them. Germline V gene sequence: CDR1 MNHEY, CDR2 SMNVEV (reference sequence). The CDR3 is made up of 15 amino acids. The CDR3 region is CASSLSRGAGETQYF. For the CDR3, the DNA is TGTGCCAGCAGTTTATCTCGGGGGGCCGGGGAGACCCAGTACTTC.

This chain uses TRBV5-1 with TRBJ2-1, with 9 bases matching TRBD2. The length of the CDR3 is 16 residues. CDR1 and CDR2 (germline): SGHRS, YFSETQ. J was trimmed by 10 bases and V by 0 bases; bases with no gene match: 11. Here the CDR3 DNA reads TGCGCCAGCAGCTTGGTGGCTAGCGGGGAGCTTGGGGAGCAGTTCTTC. This encodes CASSLVASGELGEQFF.

The CDR3 DNA reads as TGTGCCAGCAGCTTGGCTAGCGGAGGGGGGGGCACAGATACGCAGTATTTT. Its translation: CASSLASGGGGTDTQYF. This chain joins TRBV7-2 and TRBJ2-3, with D possibly matching TRBD2 (7 bases). There are 17 residues in the CDR3. Trimming took 3 bases from V and 1 from J, leaving 17 bases between them. The germline gives CDR1 SGHTA, CDR2 FQGNSA. The whole variable domain, filled in from reference TRBV7-2 and TRBJ2-3, reads GAGVSQSPSNKVTEKGKDVELRCDPISGHTALYWYRQSLGQGLEFLIYFQGNSAPDKSGLPSDRFSAERTGGSVSTLTIQRTQQEDSAVYLCASSLASGGGGTDTQYFGPGTRLTVL.

J is TRBJ1-6 and V is TRBV6-5; D may be TRBD1 (5 bases). The CDR3 extends over 13 amino acids. The germline gives CDR1 MNHEY, CDR2 SVGAGI. The V gene lost 8 bases and the J gene lost 10 bases, with 15 bases spanning the gap. The CDR3, as DNA: TGTGCCAGCCTCGCGACAGAGGCATCACCCCTCCACTTT. This encodes CASLATEASPLHF.

V gene TRBV7-2 combines with J gene TRBJ1-5, with TRBD1 as a possible D gene (6 bases). Germline V gene sequence: CDR1 SGHTA, CDR2 FQGNSA. The V end was cut by 4 bases, the J end by 4 bases, with 14 bases between. The CDR3 runs to 15 residues. The CDR3 region has the DNA TGTGCCAGCAGCTCTACAGGGTCGGCTAATCAGCCCCAGCATTTT. It specifies CASSSTGSANQPQHF.